This T cell receptor (beta chain) was captured by sequencing in a study of Graves' ophthalmopathy and Graves' hyperthyroidism. Study information: Peripheral blood was gathered at the point of initial diagnosis, before any treatment started.

From fresh peripheral blood, 8.5 to 10 ml in volume, the PBMCs were obtained. Remarks on this clonotype: A much larger clone sits a single nucleotide away, making a read error possible.

Transcripts of RNA were the source for amplifying TCR beta CDR3 regions. RT-PCR was first run with HTBI primers, then multiplex PCR in a second round. TCRdb itself ran the multiplex PCR reads through MiXCR, one entry per CDR3 protein. This sample has about 740,000 distinct CDR3 sequences, with approximately 40% found just once. The germline gives CDR1 DFQATT, CDR2 SNEGSKA (reference sequence). CDR3 length equals 14 residues. Deletions cut 6 bases from V and 2 bases from J, with 11 bases between. The specimen was peripheral blood. The chain uses TRBV20-1 and TRBJ2-6, with TRBD1 as a possible D gene (5 bases). The sequence was collected from an adult man with Graves' ophthalmopathy. DNA of the CDR3: TGCAGTGCACCGAGCAGGGCTGGGGCCAACGTCCTGACTTTC. Residues: CSAPSRAGANVLTF.